The sequence of this T cell receptor (beta chain) was determined in a study of T cell repertoires in cytomegalovirus infection. Whole-study findings and limits: HLA-C-restricted CMV-specific TCR beta clonotypes prevailed in the ex vivo response.

TCRdb redid the calling of the reads with MiXCR, one entry per CDR3 protein. The table includes roughly 920,000 distinct CDR3 sequences, around 30% detected once. This clonotype has just a few counts. Its antigen is unknown. With 4 bases removed from V and 2 bases from J, the gap between germline ends came to 15 bases. CDR3 length: 15 residues. The germline V gene has CDR1 SGDLS and CDR2 YYNGEE. The source of this sequence is a human donor in good health (CMV status not recorded). Some clones in this sample may be carry-over from other donors' samples. The rearrangement uses TRBV9 and TRBJ1-1, with no clear D. The sample in question was cultured CD8+ T cells from PBMCs, obtained from culture after CMV antigen stimulation. Here the CDR3 DNA reads TGTGCCAGCAGCCCTCTGTCCAAGCCCAACACTGAAGCTTTCTTT. It codes for CASSPLSKPNTEAFF.